Below are 10 T cell receptor beta chains sequenced from a single sample in a study of OX40 agonist ivuxolimab in advanced cancers. Here immunoSEQ multiplex PCR was the method, and the copy in TCRdb shows in-frame clones only, minus some. The sample lists roughly 50,000 clones, approximately 80% occurring once. This sample comprised CD4+ or CD8+ T cells sorted from blood, obtained in a trial of the OX40 agonist ivuxolimab. The receptor set was obtained from an adult with an advanced solid tumor such as melanoma, head and neck, liver or kidney cancer.

The chain employs TRBV7-9 and TRBJ1-1, with 7 bases identical to TRBD1. The CDR3 is made up of 16 amino acids. V shed 0 bases and J 3 bases; nucleotides not matched to a gene: 7. Germline V gene sequence: CDR1 SEHNR, CDR2 FQNEAQ (reference sequence). CDR3: CASSLAYIDRDTEAFF. As DNA, the CDR3 is TGTGCCAGCAGCTTAGCGTACATCGACAGGGACACTGAAGCTTTCTTT.

The rearrangement joins TRBV19 to TRBJ1-2, with D uncertain. Germline loops: CDR1 LNHDA, CDR2 SQIVND (reference sequence). The CDR3 loop spans 13 amino acids. Trimming shortened V by 0 bases and J by 7 bases, and 9 bases separated the two germline ends. CDR3 region: CASSIEGRSGYTF. The CDR3 DNA is TGTGCCAGTAGTATAGAAGGTCGCTCTGGCTACACCTTC.

V and J are TRBV6-5 and TRBJ2-7; TRBD2 might be the D (6 bases). CDR1 and CDR2 from the germline V gene are MNHEY and SVGAGI. The CDR3 spans 15 residues. Trimming pared 0 bases from V and 4 bases from J, leaving 13 bases between. CDR3 in amino acids: CASSYSRRGGYEQYF. DNA for the CDR3: TGTGCCAGCAGTTACTCGAGGAGGGGCGGATACGAGCAGTACTTC.

The rearrangement joins TRBV5-1 to TRBJ2-2; 10 bases line up with TRBD1. The V gene end was trimmed by 4 bases and the J gene end by 5 bases; junction bases not matched to a gene: 8. Germline V CDR1 and CDR2: SGHRS, YFSETQ. The CDR3 loop spans 16 amino acids. The CDR3 DNA reads TGCGCCAGCAGCACCACGACAGGGGGCCGGACCGGGGAGCTGTTTTTT. Its translation is CASSTTTGGRTGELFF.

The chain combines TRBV9 with TRBJ2-1; 12 bases are shared with TRBD2. Trimming removed 3 bases from V and 8 bases from J; junction bases left unmatched: 6. The CDR3 consists of 15 residues. The germline gives CDR1 SGDLS, CDR2 YYNGEE. In nucleotides, the CDR3 is TGTGCCAGCAGCGCCCAGACTAGCGGGAGCCATGAGCAGTTCTTC. Translated, it gives CASSAQTSGSHEQFF.

This chain uses TRBV5-1 with TRBJ2-3, with TRBD2 matching 8 bases. Trimming at V came to 3 bases and at J to 2 bases, leaving 11 bases not matched to a gene. Germline CDR1 SGHRS, CDR2 YFSETQ. This CDR3 comprises 17 residues. The CDR3 loop is CASSSIGRGGSTDTQYF. CDR3 nucleotide sequence: TGCGCCAGCAGCTCCATTGGGCGCGGGGGGTCCACAGATACGCAGTATTTT.

The chain employs TRBV2 and TRBJ2-2; D is undetermined. CDR1 SNHLY and CDR2 FYNNEI come from the germline V gene. V lost 6 bases to trimming and J lost 0 bases, with 17 bases between them. The CDR3 is made up of 17 amino acids. The CDR3 DNA sequence: TGTGCCAGCAGGGATGGGTGGACCTCTACGAACACCGGGGAGCTGTTTTTT. Protein sequence: CASRDGWTSTNTGELFF. The complete variable domain, with remaining parts taken from reference TRBV2 and TRBJ2-2, reads EPEVTQTPSHQVTQMGQEVILRCVPISNHLYFYWYRQILGQKVEFLVSFYNNEISEKSEIFDDQFSVERPDGSNFTLKIRSTKLEDSAMYFCASRDGWTSTNTGELFFGEGSRLTVL.

J is TRBJ2-5 and V is TRBV29-1; 8 bases match TRBD1. Germline CDR1 SQVTM, CDR2 ANQGSEA. CDR3 length: 16 residues. Unmatched junction bases numbered 7, after V lost 1 base and J lost 0 bases. CDR3 sequence: CSVEGGTGTHQETQYF. For the CDR3, the DNA is TGCAGCGTTGAAGGGGGGACAGGTACACACCAAGAGACCCAGTACTTC.

The V call is TRBV7-2, the J call TRBJ1-4, with D unclear. Looked up from germline, CDR1 is SGHTA and CDR2 is FQGNSA. V was pared by 5 bases and J by 0 bases, with 13 bases between. This CDR3 contains 16 residues. In DNA form, the CDR3 reads TGTGCCAGCAGCCGAGGTCTTGGGGCAACTAATGAAAAACTGTTTTTT. This codes for CASSRGLGATNEKLFF.

The J gene is TRBJ1-4, the V gene TRBV6-1; D not certain. This CDR3 comprises 16 residues. The ends were cut back, 2 bases at V and 0 bases at J, with 10 bases in the middle. Germline CDR1 reads MNHNS; CDR2 reads SASEGT. The CDR3 reads CASSELGTATNEKLFF. The CDR3, as DNA: TGTGCCAGCAGTGAATTAGGTACAGCAACTAATGAAAAACTGTTTTTT.